The clone carrying this TCR beta chain showed up just once. Its antigen is not identified. The entry originates in a study of a mutant IDH1 vaccine in newly diagnosed glioma. The wider study: Vaccinations, eight in total, occurred in weeks 1, 3, 5, 7, 11, 15, 19, 23. There were approximately 60% males and roughly 40% females among treated patients, whose mean age was about 41 years.

As for time point: week 5, during vaccination. Mutant IDH1 20-mer peptide, at 300 ug, made up each vaccine dose, with topical imiquimod. This table comes from immunoSEQ multiplex PCR, and its TCRdb copy is limited to in-frame clones, with some not included. The sample contains tens of thousands of clones, 80% to 90% of which appear only once. Germline V CDR1 and CDR2: LNHDA, SQIVND (reference sequence). The CDR3 is 18 residues long. V was shortened by 6 bases and J by 0 bases, with 21 bases between the two germline ends. The V and J genes are TRBV19 and TRBJ1-5, with D maybe TRBD1 (5 bases). The sequence was collected from a man aged 35 to 55 with glioma. The specimen comprised PBMCs, sampled from a glioma patient whose treatment included an IDH1 peptide vaccine. CDR3 DNA: TGTGCCAGTAGACGAGCCCCCATCCAGGGTTATAGCAATCAGCCCCAGCATTTT. Amino acids: CASRRAPIQGYSNQPQHF.